Following are 4 T cell receptor beta chains from one sample sequenced in a study of T cells in Graves' hyperthyroidism and ophthalmopathy. Amplification yielded TCR beta CDR3 regions, with RNA transcripts as the source. TCR CDR3 underwent first-round RT-PCR with the HTBI primer set. TCRdb reanalysed the multiplex PCR reads using MiXCR and keeps one entry per CDR3 protein. The data contain approximately 590,000 distinct CDR3 sequences, approximately 14% of them singletons. Material: blood. The receptors originated from a woman between 25 and 40 years old with Graves' hyperthyroidism.

This clonotype showed up many times. This chain uses TRBV7-2 with TRBJ2-3; D is tentatively TRBD1 or TRBD2 (5 bases each). V was shortened by 2 bases and J by 3 bases, with 15 bases between the two germline ends. The CDR3 is made up of 16 amino acids. Germline CDR1 and CDR2: SGHTA and FQGNSA. CDR3 in DNA: TGTGCCAGCAGCTTACGGTTCGGTGGGACGACAGATACGCAGTATTTT. Residues: CASSLRFGGTTDTQYF.

Many counts were recorded for this clonotype. V gene TRBV20-1 combines with J gene TRBJ2-7; D gene ambiguous. There are 13 residues in the CDR3. Trimming took 3 bases from V and 7 from J, leaving 16 bases between them. In germline, CDR1 is DFQATT, CDR2 SNEGSKA (reference sequence). The CDR3 protein is CSASGPLSVEQYF. DNA for the CDR3: TGCAGTGCTAGCGGACCGCTCAGCGTGGAGCAGTACTTC.

The gene calls are TRBV7-9 and TRBJ2-6; D is unresolved. Germline assignment: CDR1 SEHNR and CDR2 FQNEAQ (reference sequence). CDR3 length equals 17 residues. Deletions cut 2 bases from V and 0 bases from J, with 11 bases between. CDR3 nucleotides: TGTGCCAGCAGCTTATTAGGTTCGAGCTCTGGGGCCAACGTCCTGACTTTC. This translates into CASSLLGSSSGANVLTF.

This clonotype appeared many times. The chain joins TRBV11-2 to TRBJ2-1; D is uncertain. CDR1 is SGHAT and CDR2 is FQNNGV in the germline V gene. Trimming stripped 8 bases from V and 0 bases from J, with 8 bases between. The CDR3 totals 13 residues. CDR3 region: CASVESSYNEQFF. The CDR3 DNA sequence: TGTGCCAGCGTAGAGAGCTCCTACAATGAGCAGTTCTTC.